A selection of T cell receptor beta chains follows, all from one sample in a study of T cell responses to AZD1222 COVID-19 vaccine. The data were produced by immunoSEQ multiplex PCR, yet TCRdb's version contains in-frame clones alone and is incomplete. Counted here are around 78,000 clones, approximately 90% occurring once; the ten biggest clones make up 24%. This sample comprised peripheral blood, obtained on day 0 of AZD1222 vaccination. These TCRs come from an adult in good health. The CDR3 runs from the conserved cysteine through the conserved F or W. D genes are given only for firm matches. Clone size appears in some rows only: once, few, many, or a class for an expanded clone.

clone size | J gene | D gene | V gene | CDR3 DNA | CDR3 protein
NA | TRBJ1-2 | NA | TRBV6-1 | TGTGCCAGCAGTGATGGGACGGCTAACTATGGCTACACCTTC | CASSDGTANYGYTF
NA | TRBJ1-6 | TRBD1 | TRBV27 | TGTGCCAGCAGTTTAAGGGGGCTAACCAGCTATAATTCACCCCTCCACTTT | CASSLRGLTSYNSPLHF
NA | TRBJ2-7 | NA | TRBV19 | TGTGCCAGTAGTCTCCGAGTTGCCGTCTCCTACGAGCAGTACTTC | CASSLRVAVSYEQYF
NA | TRBJ1-5 | NA | TRBV30 | TGTGCCTGGAGTGTAGGGCGGAAGAATCAGCCCCAGCATTTT | CAWSVGRKNQPQHF
NA | TRBJ2-7 | TRBD1 | TRBV4-1 | TGCGCCAGCAGCCAAGAACAGGGGGCCTCCTACGAGCAGTACTTC | CASSQEQGASYEQYF
NA | TRBJ1-1 | NA | TRBV9 | TGTGCCAGCAGCGTAGGCGCAGCCATTAACACTGAAGCTTTCTTT | CASSVGAAINTEAFF
NA | TRBJ2-7 | TRBD1 | TRBV15 | TGTGCCACCAGCAGTCGGGACAGGGGAAGGTACGAGCAGTACTTC | CATSSRDRGRYEQYF
NA | TRBJ2-1 | NA | TRBV11-3 | TGTGCCAGCAGCATCGGCAGGGGCTCCTACAATGAGCAGTTCTTC | CASSIGRGSYNEQFF
NA | TRBJ1-3 | NA | TRBV7-9 | TGTGCCAGCAGCCCTAGCGGAGCCGCATACTCTGGAAACACCATATATTTT | CASSPSGAAYSGNTIYF
NA | TRBJ1-5 | NA | TRBV6-5 | TGTGCCACTTGGAGGGGGGGCAATCAGCCCCAGCATTTT | CATWRGGNQPQHF
NA | TRBJ2-5 | TRBD2 | TRBV9 | TGTGCCAGCAGCGTAGAAGGAGCGGGAGTTGAGACCCAGTACTTC | CASSVEGAGVETQYF
NA | TRBJ1-1 | NA | TRBV7-6 | TGTGCCAGCAGCGTGGACACGAACACTGAAGCTTTCTTT | CASSVDTNTEAFF
NA | TRBJ2-3 | NA | TRBV18 | TGTGCCAGCTCACGATCTAGCGTAAGGGGGACAGATACGCAGTATTTT | CASSRSSVRGTDTQYF
NA | TRBJ1-5 | NA | TRBV7-2 | TGTGCCAGCAGCTTAATGGGGGGCACCCAGCATTTT | CASSLMGGTQHF
NA | TRBJ2-2 | TRBD2 | TRBV19 | TGTGCCAGTAGGCCTCCGGGACTAGCCGGGGAGCTGTTTTTT | CASRPPGLAGELFF
NA | TRBJ1-3 | NA | TRBV29-1 | TGCAGTGTTACCGACGGAAGCTCTGGAAACACCATATATTTT | CSVTDGSSGNTIYF
NA | TRBJ1-5 | NA | TRBV2 | TGTGCCAGCAGTAATGACGGGGGCAATCAGCCCCAGCATTTT | CASSNDGGNQPQHF
NA | TRBJ1-5 | NA | TRBV7-2 | TGTGCCAGCAGCTTAGGGGACCAGCCCCAGCATTTT | CASSLGDQPQHF
once | TRBJ2-1 | TRBD2 | TRBV28 | TGTGCCAGCAGTTTACCTCTAGCGGGAGTACCCTACAATGAGCAGTTCTTC | CASSLPLAGVPYNEQFF
NA | TRBJ2-3 | NA | TRBV4-2 | TGTGCCAGCAGCCAAGTCTCACCGGGAAGCACAGATACGCAGTATTTT | CASSQVSPGSTDTQYF
NA | TRBJ1-2 | TRBD1 | TRBV18 | TGTGCCAGCTCGCCCACAGGGGATTATGGCTACACCTTC | CASSPTGDYGYTF
NA | TRBJ1-2 | TRBD1 | TRBV11-3 | TGTGCCAGCAGCTTAGACTCACAGGGGTTAGTCTATGGCTACACCTTC | CASSLDSQGLVYGYTF
NA | TRBJ2-7 | TRBD1 | TRBV23-1 | TGCGCCAGCAGTCAGATCGACAGGGGGCGTCCCTACGAGCAGTACTTC | CASSQIDRGRPYEQYF
few | TRBJ1-1 | NA | TRBV11-2 | TGTGCCAGCAGCTTCGGACCGGAAGCTTTCTTT | CASSFGPEAFF
few | TRBJ1-5 | NA | TRBV2 | TGTGCCAGCGGCGGACAGATGTATCAGCCCCAGCATTTT | CASGGQMYQPQHF
NA | TRBJ1-1 | NA | TRBV7-3 | TGTGCCAGCAGCTTAGAGGGAGTGGGCACTGAAGCTTTCTTT | CASSLEGVGTEAFF